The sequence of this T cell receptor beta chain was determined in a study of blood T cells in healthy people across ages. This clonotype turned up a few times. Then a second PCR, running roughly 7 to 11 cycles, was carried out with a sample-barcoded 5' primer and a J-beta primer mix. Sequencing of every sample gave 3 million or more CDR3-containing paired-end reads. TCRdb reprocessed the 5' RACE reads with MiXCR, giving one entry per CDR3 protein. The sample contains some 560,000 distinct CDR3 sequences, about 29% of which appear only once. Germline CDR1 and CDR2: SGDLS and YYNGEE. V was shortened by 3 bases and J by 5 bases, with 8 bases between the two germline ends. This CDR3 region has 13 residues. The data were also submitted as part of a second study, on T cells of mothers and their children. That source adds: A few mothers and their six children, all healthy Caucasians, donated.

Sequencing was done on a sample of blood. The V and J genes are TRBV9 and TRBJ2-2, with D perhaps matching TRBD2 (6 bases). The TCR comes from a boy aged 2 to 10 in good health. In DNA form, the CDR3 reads TGTGCCAGCAGCGGAGGGACTACCGGGGAGCTGTTTTTT. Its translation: CASSGGTTGELFF. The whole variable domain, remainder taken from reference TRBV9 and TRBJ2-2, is DSGVTQTPKHLITATGQRVTLRCSPRSGDLSVYWYQQSLDQGLQFLIQYYNGEERAKGNILERFSAQQFPDLHSELNLSSLELGDSALYFCASSGGTTGELFFGEGSRLTVL.